These 17 T cell receptor beta chains share one sample of origin, sequenced in a study of blood T cell repertoires in COVID-19. Some clones are missing from TCRdb's copy, which holds only in-frame ones; the method was immunoSEQ multiplex PCR. Among under 500,000 clones, around 90% were seen once, and the ten largest hold about 2.1%. The sequencing sample was made of PBMCs or T cells enriched from blood (not recorded which). The receptors were sampled from a woman younger than 30 with acute COVID-19.

The chain employs TRBV4-3 and TRBJ2-7; no definite D call. CDR3 length equals 16 residues. The V end was cut by 0 bases, the J end by 5 bases, with 17 bases between. From germline, CDR1 is LGHNA and CDR2 YSLEER. This CDR3 reads CASSQDRGQPPHEQYF. CDR3 bases: TGCGCCAGCAGCCAAGATCGTGGGCAGCCACCCCACGAGCAGTACTTC.

This chain uses TRBV28 with TRBJ1-1; D not resolved. V was cut by 2 bases and J by 1 base, with 5 bases left in between. This CDR3 has 13 residues. Germline CDR1 and CDR2: MDHEN and SYDVKM. DNA for the CDR3: TGTGCCAGCAGTTTAGTTAAGAACACTGAAGCTTTCTTT. It encodes CASSLVKNTEAFF.

The chain has TRBV5-1 and TRBJ2-1, with 9 positions matching TRBD2. Trimming took 0 bases from V and 10 from J; bases not matched to a gene: 8. This CDR3 is built from 15 residues. Germline CDR1 reads SGHRS; CDR2 reads YFSETQ. The CDR3 protein is CASSLEVAGVLEQFF. In DNA form, the CDR3 reads TGCGCCAGCAGCTTGGAGGTAGCGGGGGTCTTAGAGCAGTTCTTC.

The J gene is TRBJ2-2, the V gene TRBV4-1; 9 bases are a match to TRBD1. Germline values: CDR1 MGHRA, CDR2 YSYEKL. The CDR3 runs to 17 residues. V shed 2 bases and J 1 base; nucleotides not matched to a gene: 5. CDR3 coding DNA: TGCGCCAGCAGCCAAAGAGGGGGACAGGGGAACACCGGGGAGCTGTTTTTT. Protein sequence: CASSQRGGQGNTGELFF.

The V and J genes are TRBV19 and TRBJ1-5; TRBD1 aligns across 7 bases. Germline V gene lookup returns CDR1 LNHDA and CDR2 SQIVND (reference sequence). The CDR3 length is 14 residues. The junction had 9 bases not matched to a gene; V was cut back by 8 bases and J by 5 bases. The CDR3 spells CASRIRQGDQPQHF. The CDR3 coding sequence is TGTGCCAGTCGAATCAGACAGGGCGATCAGCCCCAGCATTTT. The full variable domain, completed using reference TRBV19 and TRBJ1-5, is DGGITQSPKYLFRKEGQNVTLSCEQNLNHDAMYWYRQDPGQGLRLIYYSQIVNDFQKGDIAEGYSVSREKKESFPLTVTSAQKNPTAFYLCASRIRQGDQPQHFGDGTRLSIL.

The V gene is TRBV5-4, the J gene TRBJ2-7; D is perhaps TRBD1 (7 bases). Germline CDR1 is SGHNT and CDR2 is YYREEE (reference sequence). CDR3 size: 17 residues. Trimming pared 0 bases from V and 0 bases from J, leaving 16 bases between. The CDR3 region has the DNA TGTGCCAGCAGCTTGGGACAGGGAGGAGGGCCCTCCTACGAGCAGTACTTC. Encoded protein: CASSLGQGGGPSYEQYF. The full variable domain, completed using reference TRBV5-4 and TRBJ2-7, is ETGVTQSPTHLIKTRGQQVTLRCSSQSGHNTVSWYQQALGQGPQFIFQYYREEENGRGNFPPRFSGLQFPNYSSELNVNALELDDSALYLCASSLGQGGGPSYEQYFGPGTRLTVT.

The chain recombines TRBV13 with TRBJ2-1; 9 bases match TRBD2. The germline CDR1 and CDR2 sequences are PRHDT and FYEKMQ (reference sequence). The CDR3 has 15 residues. The V segment lost 6 bases and the J segment 10 bases; nucleotides outside the gene matches: 13. The CDR3 DNA sequence: TGTGCCAGCAGTAATCCAGGCGGGGGGGCCCGAGAGCAGTTCTTC. Translation: CASSNPGGGAREQFF.

This clone was counted only a few times. The rearrangement joins TRBV30 to TRBJ1-4; D is unclear. Trimming stripped 0 bases from V and 2 bases from J, with 13 bases between. The CDR3 consists of 16 residues. In germline, CDR1 is GTSNPN, CDR2 SVGIG (reference sequence). This CDR3 is CAWSVSGLTTNEKLFF. CDR3 sequence (DNA): TGTGCCTGGAGTGTTTCCGGGTTGACTACTAATGAAAAACTGTTTTTT.

The J gene is TRBJ2-7, the V gene TRBV29-1, with 7 bases fitting TRBD2. Germline-derived CDR1 and CDR2 are SQVTM and ANQGSEA. With V trimmed by 3 bases and J by 1 base, 9 bases remained unmatched. The CDR3 spans 15 residues. CDR3 amino acids: CSVEQPGLTSYEQYF. The CDR3 DNA reads TGCAGCGTTGAGCAACCGGGACTAACTTCCTACGAGCAGTACTTC.

This sequence joins TRBV3-1 (or the pseudogene TRBV3-2) and TRBJ2-2, with 9 positions matching TRBD1. The CDR3 length is 16 residues. The germline V gene encodes CDR1 LGHDT and CDR2 YNNKEL (reference sequence). V shed 2 bases and J 3 bases; nucleotides not matched to a gene: 4. This CDR3 is CASSQRTGGYTGELFF. The CDR3 bases are TGTGCCAGCAGCCAACGCACAGGGGGCTACACCGGGGAGCTGTTTTTT.

V usage is TRBV18 and J usage is TRBJ1-3, with a possible D match to TRBD1 (5 bases). Trimming pared 5 bases from V and 4 bases from J, leaving 12 bases between. Germline V gene lookup returns CDR1 KGHSH and CDR2 LQKENI. The CDR3 is made up of 14 amino acids. CDR3 amino acids: CASSETATGNTIYF. The CDR3 coding sequence is TGTGCCAGCTCAGAGACAGCCACAGGAAACACCATATATTTT.

The chain carries TRBV3-1 (or the pseudogene TRBV3-2) and TRBJ2-3, with 8 bases identical to TRBD2. V dropped 0 bases and J dropped 4; count of bases not matched to a gene: 9. The germline V gene has CDR1 LGHDT and CDR2 YNNKEL (reference sequence). The CDR3 runs to 17 residues. CDR3 protein: CASSQDMVSRGADTQYF. Written as DNA, the CDR3 is TGTGCCAGCAGCCAAGATATGGTATCGCGGGGGGCAGATACGCAGTATTTT.

The chain links TRBV4-1 to TRBJ2-1; tentatively, D is TRBD2 (6 bases). Between the trimmed V and J ends, which lost 1 base and 6 bases, there was a span of 19 bases. In germline, CDR1 is MGHRA, CDR2 YSYEKL. This CDR3 has 17 residues. CDR3 residues: CASSQVGGGRSGNEQFF. The CDR3 DNA reads as TGCGCCAGCAGCCAAGTTGGAGGAGGGAGAAGTGGCAATGAGCAGTTCTTC.

The rearrangement uses TRBV2 and TRBJ1-1, with TRBD1 identical over 9 bases. The germline gives CDR1 SNHLY, CDR2 FYNNEI. The CDR3 runs 13 residues. Trimming at V came to 5 bases and at J to 4 bases, leaving 2 bases not matched to a gene. The CDR3 region is CASSPTGGTEAFF. CDR3 nucleotide sequence: TGTGCCAGCAGTCCGACAGGGGGCACTGAAGCTTTCTTT.

V is TRBV27 and J is TRBJ1-5, with D unclear. CDR3 size: 14 residues. V lost 0 bases, J lost 3 bases, and 6 bases lay in between. CDR1 is MNHEY, CDR2 SMNVEV, per germline (reference sequence). For the CDR3, the DNA is TGTGCCAGCAGTTTATCTATTTCCAATCAGCCCCAGCATTTT. Its protein product is CASSLSISNQPQHF.

The gene calls are TRBV4-1 and TRBJ2-2, with TRBD2 matching over 13 bases. The CDR3 runs to 17 residues. With V trimmed by 1 base and J by 3 bases, 2 bases remained unmatched. Germline values: CDR1 MGHRA, CDR2 YSYEKL. CDR3 region: CASSQVGLAGYTGELFF. CDR3 bases: TGCGCCAGCAGCCAAGTGGGACTAGCGGGGTACACCGGGGAGCTGTTTTTT.

This clone came up a few times. V usage is TRBV6-4 and J usage is TRBJ2-1, with 11 nucleotides matching TRBD2. Per the germline V gene, CDR1 is MRHNA and CDR2 is SNTAGT. V was clipped by 8 bases and J by 5 bases; unmatched bases: 8. CDR3 size: 15 residues. In DNA form, the CDR3 reads TGTGCCAGCTCTTTGGGGACTAGCGGAGACAATGAGCAGTTCTTC. Translating it yields CASSLGTSGDNEQFF.